This TCR beta chain was recorded in a study of blood T cell repertoires in COVID-19. At the level of the study: Some COVID-19 samples were acute and others convalescent; all came from the United States, Italy and Spain. T cells, B-cell-depleted T cells, or PBMCs provided the cDNA or gDNA that served as material.

As processed by the authors: From reference gene primer amplification, estimates of nucleated cell counts were derived. Libraries were prepared by immunoSEQ multiplex PCR; TCRdb keeps only in-frame clonotypes and omits some of them. That table is the source of V, J and clone size, and D and trimming were worked out from the DNA. The sample lists 30,000 to 40,000 clones; more than 85% were seen once. CDR3 length: 12 amino acids. CDR1 and CDR2 from the germline V gene are SGHNT and YYREEE (reference sequence). The V gene end was trimmed by 3 bases and the J gene end by 7 bases; junction bases not matched to a gene: 1.

This clonotype originated in a human donor in a cohort sampled during active COVID-19. The chain uses TRBV5-4 and TRBJ1-2; 9 nucleotides align to TRBD1. Sequencing input: peripheral blood. CDR3 coding DNA: TGTGCCAGCAGCTGGGACAGGGCTGGCTACACCTTC. This encodes CASSWDRAGYTF.